This T cell receptor (beta chain) was recorded in a study of T cell changes during pregnancy in multiple sclerosis. The CDR3 has 15 amino acids. Germline CDR1 LNHDA, CDR2 SQIVND (reference sequence). Trimming took off 3 bases at V and 3 bases at J, with 12 bases between the two ends. Only in-frame clones appear in the TCRdb table, and some are missing; sequencing was by immunoSEQ multiplex PCR. The data show some 49,000 clones, around 93% seen once. The chain recombines TRBV19 with TRBJ1-5, with D hard to call. The starting material was CD8+ T cells from peripheral blood mononuclear cells, obtained in the second trimester of pregnancy. The sequence was obtained from a female donor with multiple sclerosis, enrolled in a pregnancy study. CDR3 in DNA: TGTGCCAGTAGTATTACACCTGAGGACAATCAGCCCCAGCATTTT. Protein sequence: CASSITPEDNQPQHF. The full variable domain, rest sourced from reference TRBV19 and TRBJ1-5, is DGGITQSPKYLFRKEGQNVTLSCEQNLNHDAMYWYRQDPGQGLRLIYYSQIVNDFQKGDIAEGYSVSREKKESFPLTVTSAQKNPTAFYLCASSITPEDNQPQHFGDGTRLSIL.